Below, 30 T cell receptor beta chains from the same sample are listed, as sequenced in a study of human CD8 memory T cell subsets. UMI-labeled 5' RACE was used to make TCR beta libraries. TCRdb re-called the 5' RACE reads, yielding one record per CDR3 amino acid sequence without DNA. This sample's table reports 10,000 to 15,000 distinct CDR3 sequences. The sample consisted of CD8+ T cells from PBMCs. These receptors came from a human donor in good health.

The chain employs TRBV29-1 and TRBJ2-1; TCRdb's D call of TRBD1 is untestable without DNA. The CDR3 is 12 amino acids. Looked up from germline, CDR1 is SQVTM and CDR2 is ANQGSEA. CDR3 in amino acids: CSVVNQGNEQFF.

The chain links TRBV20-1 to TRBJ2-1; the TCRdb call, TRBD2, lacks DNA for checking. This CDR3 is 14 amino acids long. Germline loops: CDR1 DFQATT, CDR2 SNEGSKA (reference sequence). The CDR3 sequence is CSALAESSYNEQFF.

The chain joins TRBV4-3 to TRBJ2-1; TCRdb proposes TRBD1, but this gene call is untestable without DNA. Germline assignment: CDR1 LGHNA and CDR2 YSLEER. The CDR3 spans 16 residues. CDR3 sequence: CASSQDQETRTGEQFF.

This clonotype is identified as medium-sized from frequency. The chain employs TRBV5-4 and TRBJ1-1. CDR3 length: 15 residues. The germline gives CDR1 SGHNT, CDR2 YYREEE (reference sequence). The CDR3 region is CASSWGEGMNTEAFF.

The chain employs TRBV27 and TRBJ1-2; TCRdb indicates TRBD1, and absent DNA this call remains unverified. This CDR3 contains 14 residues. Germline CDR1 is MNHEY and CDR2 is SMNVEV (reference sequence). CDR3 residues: CATLKLQGLSGYTF.

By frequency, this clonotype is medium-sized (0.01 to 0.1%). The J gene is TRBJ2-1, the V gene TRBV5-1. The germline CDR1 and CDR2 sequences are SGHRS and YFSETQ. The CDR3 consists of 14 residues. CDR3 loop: CASSLVLENNEQFF. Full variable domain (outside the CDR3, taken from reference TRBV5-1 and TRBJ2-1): KAGVTQTPRYLIKTRGQQVTLSCSPISGHRSVSWYQQTPGQGLQFLFEYFSETQRNKGNFPGRFSGRQFSNSRSEMNVSTLELGDSALYLCASSLVLENNEQFFGPGTRLTVL.

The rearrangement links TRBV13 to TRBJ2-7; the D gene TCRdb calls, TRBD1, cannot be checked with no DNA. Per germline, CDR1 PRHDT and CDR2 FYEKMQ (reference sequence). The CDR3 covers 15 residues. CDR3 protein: CASSATGPGAYEQYF. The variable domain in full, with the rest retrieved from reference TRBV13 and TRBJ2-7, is AAGVIQSPRHLIKEKRETATLKCYPIPRHDTVYWYQQGPGQDPQFLISFYEKMQSDKGSIPDRFSAQQFSDYHSELNMSSLELGDSALYFCASSATGPGAYEQYFGPGTRLTVT.

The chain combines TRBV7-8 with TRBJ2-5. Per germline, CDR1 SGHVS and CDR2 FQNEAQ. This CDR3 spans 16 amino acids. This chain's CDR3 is CASSLGSREYQETQYF.

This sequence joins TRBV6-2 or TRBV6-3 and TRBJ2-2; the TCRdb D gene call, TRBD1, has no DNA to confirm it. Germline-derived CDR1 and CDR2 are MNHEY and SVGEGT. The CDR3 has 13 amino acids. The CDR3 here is CASSRGTAGELFF.

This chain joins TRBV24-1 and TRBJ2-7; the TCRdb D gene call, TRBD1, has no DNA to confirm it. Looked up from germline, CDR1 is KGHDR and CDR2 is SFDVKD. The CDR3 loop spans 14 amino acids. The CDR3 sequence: CATSDFRQGAEQYF.

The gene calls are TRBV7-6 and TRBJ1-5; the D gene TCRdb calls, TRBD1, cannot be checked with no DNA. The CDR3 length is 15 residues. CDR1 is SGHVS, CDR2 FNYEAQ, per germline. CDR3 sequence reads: CASSPGTDSNQPQHF.

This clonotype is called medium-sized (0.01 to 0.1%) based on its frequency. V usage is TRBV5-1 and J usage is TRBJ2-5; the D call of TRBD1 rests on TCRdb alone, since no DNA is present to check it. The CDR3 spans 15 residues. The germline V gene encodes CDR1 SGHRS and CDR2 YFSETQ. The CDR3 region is CASSLEGAPQETQYF.

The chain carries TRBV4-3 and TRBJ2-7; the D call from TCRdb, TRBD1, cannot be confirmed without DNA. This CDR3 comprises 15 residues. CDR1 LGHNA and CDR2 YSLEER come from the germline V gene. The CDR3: CASSHGQGSSYEQYF.

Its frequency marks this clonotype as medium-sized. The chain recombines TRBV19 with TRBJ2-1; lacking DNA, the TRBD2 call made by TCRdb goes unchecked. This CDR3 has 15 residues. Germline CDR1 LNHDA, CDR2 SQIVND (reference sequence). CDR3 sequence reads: CASSTGLAGGNEQFF.

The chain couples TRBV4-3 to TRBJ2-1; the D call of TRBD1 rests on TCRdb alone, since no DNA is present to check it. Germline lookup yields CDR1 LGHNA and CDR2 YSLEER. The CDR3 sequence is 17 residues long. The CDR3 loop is CASSQPSGTGTYNEQFF.

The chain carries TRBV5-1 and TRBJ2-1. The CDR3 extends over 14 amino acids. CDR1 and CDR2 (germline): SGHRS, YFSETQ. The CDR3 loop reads CASSLIGPYNEQFF.

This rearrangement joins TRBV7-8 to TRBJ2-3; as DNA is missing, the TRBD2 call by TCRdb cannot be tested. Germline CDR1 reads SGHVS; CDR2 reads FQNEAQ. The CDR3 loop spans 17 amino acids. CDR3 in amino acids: CASSLMPSGLALDTQYF.

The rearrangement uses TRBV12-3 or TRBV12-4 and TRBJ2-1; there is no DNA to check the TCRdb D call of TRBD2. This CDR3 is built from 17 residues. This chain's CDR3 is CASSPSVAGRSYNEQFF.

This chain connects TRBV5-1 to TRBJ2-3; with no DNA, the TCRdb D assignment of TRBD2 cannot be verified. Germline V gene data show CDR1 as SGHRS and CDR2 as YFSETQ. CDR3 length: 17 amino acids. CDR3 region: CASSLVASGGPTDTQYF.

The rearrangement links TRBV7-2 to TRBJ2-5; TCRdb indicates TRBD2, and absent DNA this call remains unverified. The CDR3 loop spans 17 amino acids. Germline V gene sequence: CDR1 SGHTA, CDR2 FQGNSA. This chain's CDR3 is CASSLAHGLATAETQYF.

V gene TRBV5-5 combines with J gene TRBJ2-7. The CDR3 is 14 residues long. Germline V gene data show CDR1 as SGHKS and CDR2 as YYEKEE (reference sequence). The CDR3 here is CASSLVGTSYEQYF.

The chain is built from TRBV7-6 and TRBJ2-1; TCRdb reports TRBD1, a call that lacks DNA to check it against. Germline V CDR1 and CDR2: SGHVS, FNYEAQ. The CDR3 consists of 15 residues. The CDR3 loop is CASSTTAGPSNEQFF. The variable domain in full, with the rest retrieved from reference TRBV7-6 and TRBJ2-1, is GAGVSQSPRYKVTKRGQDVALRCDPISGHVSLYWYRQALGQGPEFLTYFNYEAQQDKSGLPNDRFSAERPEGSISTLTIQRTEQRDSAMYRCASSTTAGPSNEQFFGPGTRLTVL.

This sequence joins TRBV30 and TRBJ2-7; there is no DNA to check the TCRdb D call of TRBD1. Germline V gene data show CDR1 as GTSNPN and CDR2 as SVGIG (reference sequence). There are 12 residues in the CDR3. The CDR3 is CAWGTGGYEQYF.

CDR3 residues: CASSLSTGAIYTGELFF. The V gene is TRBV7-3, the J gene TRBJ2-2; TCRdb designates TRBD1, a call that cannot be tested without DNA. The V gene's germline CDR1 is SGHTA and CDR2 FQGTGA. The CDR3 is 17 residues long.

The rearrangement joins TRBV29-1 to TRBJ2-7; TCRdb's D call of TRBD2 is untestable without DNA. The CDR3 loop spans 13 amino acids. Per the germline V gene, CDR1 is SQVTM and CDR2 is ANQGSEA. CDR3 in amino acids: CSEWTSGDYEQYF.

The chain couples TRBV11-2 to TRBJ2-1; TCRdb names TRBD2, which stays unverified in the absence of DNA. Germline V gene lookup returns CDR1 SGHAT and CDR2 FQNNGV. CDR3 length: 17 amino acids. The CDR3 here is CASSLNRLAGNYNEQFF.

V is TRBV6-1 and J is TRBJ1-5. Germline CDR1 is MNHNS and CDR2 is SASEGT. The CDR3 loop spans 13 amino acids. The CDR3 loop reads CASSQGIDQPQHF.

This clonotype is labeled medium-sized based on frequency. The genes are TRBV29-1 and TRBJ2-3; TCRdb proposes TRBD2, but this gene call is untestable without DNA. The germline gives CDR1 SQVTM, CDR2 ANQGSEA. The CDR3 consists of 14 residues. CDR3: CSVPRTAGGDTQYF.

The CDR3 reads CASSLGGGSDNEQFF. The chain recombines TRBV7-8 with TRBJ2-1; TCRdb gives TRBD1 as the D gene, but with no DNA this cannot be confirmed. This CDR3 has 15 amino acids. Germline V gene data show CDR1 as SGHVS and CDR2 as FQNEAQ.

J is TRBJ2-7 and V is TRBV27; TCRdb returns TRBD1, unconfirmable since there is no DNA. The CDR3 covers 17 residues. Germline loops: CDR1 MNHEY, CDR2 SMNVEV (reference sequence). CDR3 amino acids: CASSPLMGQGVSYEQYF.